The source of this T cell receptor beta chain is a study of shared clonotypes between healthy human individuals (TCRdb year 2020). About the study as a whole: The cohort included a few men and two women between 18 and 49 years of age. For each donor, CD4 naive and CD4 memory were each given three plates, CD8 naive was given two plates, and CD8 memory was given one plate. Blood TCR repertoires of a handful of healthy adults were deeply sequenced to estimate repertoire size and the extent of clonotype sharing between individuals. Libraries were prepared and TCR repertoires were sequenced by different laboratories using diverse techniques, in order to increase sequencing depth and limit assay-specific biases. Between about 0.9 and 10 billion PBMCs per donor were obtained by leukapheresis. Points the paper makes about the study in general: Sampling was limited to blood, and TCR repertoires in tissue likely differ from TCR repertoires in blood. The small number of donors limited the genetic and exposure-history diversity represented. Rarefaction of sorted-subset datasets indicated incomplete sequencing despite the large sequencing depth. Compared with non-shared clonotypes, the clonotypes found in all four sorted-subset donors had higher generation probabilities. Larger estimated clonotype richness was generally found for naive subsets than for memory subsets. Pairwise subsampling led to the expectation that sequencing depth would affect the degree of clonotype sharing among donors. Sharing across several donors was observed for about 5% of naive CD4, 3.5% of naive CD8, roughly 2.3% of memory CD4, and about 0.39% of memory CD8 clonotypes.

TCR CDR3 regions were amplified from genomic DNA by multiplex PCR using the deep immunoSEQ assay. Extracted genomic DNA from each cell subset was distributed evenly across all wells of several immunoSEQ 96-well plates, and each plate was treated as a replicate. For sorted subsets, around 0.2 ug of genomic DNA, equivalent to around 29,000 T cell genomes, went into each replicate PCR. The purified libraries were quantified using a Qubit 3.0 fluorometer, sized with a Bioanalyzer 2100, and then quantified again using the KAPA Library Quantification kit. Every immunoSEQ 96-well plate was sequenced on a dedicated single-read 150-cycle Illumina NextSeq 550 flow cell. In the paper's pipeline: Because only junctional sequences without quality scores were contained in the immunoSEQ output, filtering matching that applied to full-length reads could not be performed. To assign V/J genes and CDR3, sequences were annotated using PyIR, a Python wrapper for IgBLAST v1.9, with IMGT germline references. Reads were removed for weak V/J assignments (E-value above 1e-6), missing CDR3, stop codons, out-of-frame junctions, or ambiguous translated residues. V3J clonotypes were defined by identical inferred V gene, J gene, and CDR3 amino acid sequence. To compute the percentage overlap between repertoires, the number of shared unique clonotypes was divided by the size of the smaller repertoire. Repertoire richness was assessed with RTK rarefaction, the Chao1 estimator, and Recon v2.1 estimates of unobserved clonotypes. Generation probabilities were computed with OLGA for all TCRbeta clonotypes obtained by the gDNA method from four donors. TCRdb limited this immuneACCESS table to in-frame rearrangements with V and J called. A share of clones is missing; checked studies link under half to unresolved V genes, and the rest is unexplained. V, J and clone size are those of that table, while D and trimming were read from the DNA. The sample table holds 1.6 million or so clones, of which roughly 96% were seen once. Approximately 1.1% of the sample is in the top ten clones.

As to this clone: No antigen is known for it. Base-call qualities are not available, and no considerably larger clone is one nucleotide away.

Donors were healthy HIV-negative adults with no recently reported acute infections or vaccinations. Every donor was a Caucasian adult living in Nashville, Tennessee, USA. Magnetic negative selection was used to enrich CD4+ T cells, after which naive cells were positively selected on CD45RA and the negative fraction became the memory subset. Blood was collected by leukapheresis, and PBMCs were isolated by Ficoll-Histopaque density gradient centrifugation and then cryopreserved in liquid nitrogen vapor phase. Analytical flow cytometry was used to check the purity and quantity of every magnetically sorted T cell population. From each sorted fraction, genomic DNA was isolated and quantified by UV absorbance on a Nanodrop 2000c. Sequencing input: naive CD4+ T cells sorted from blood. The cell subset or site label, read with the paper, signifies: CD45RA+ positively selected. The sequence was obtained from a man aged 25 to 40 in good health.

The DNA sequence reads TGTGCCATCAGTGAGCTATCGGGACAGTACTACGAGCAGTACTTC. Translated, it gives CAISELSGQYYEQYF. Recombination joined TRBV10-3 with TRBJ2-7; TRBD1 aligns with 7 central bases. The germline V gene gives CDR1 as ENHRY and CDR2 as SYGVKD. Clipping removes 2 bases from V and 3 bases from J, with 7 as the unmatched junction base count. The CDR3 measures 15 amino acids from cysteine to phenylalanine. Kept here is only the CDR3 DNA, which spans 45 bases and is read in frame from base 1.